This T cell receptor beta chain was obtained from a study of shared clonotypes between healthy human individuals. At the level of the study: The study used three CD4 naive, three CD4 memory, two CD8 naive and one CD8 memory plate per donor.

Study observations and caveats: Between a few donors, naive CD4 clonotypes were shared at a level of about 5%. Memory subsets generally showed smaller estimated richness than naive subsets did. Sequencing depth was predicted to influence how clonotypes are shared among donors.

This clone was counted a few times. No antigen is known for it. This sample also contains other DNA sequences that code for the same CDR3. TCRdb's copy holds only in-frame clones and misses some; the assay was immunoSEQ multiplex PCR. The sample has some 900,000 clones, more than 75% seen once. Sequencing was done on a sample of memory CD4+ T cells sorted from blood. Noted subset: CD45RA-negative fraction. The origin of this receptor is a man aged 18 to 30 in good health.

The CDR3 protein is CASSPGSDYGYTF. The CDR3 DNA follows: TGTGCCAGCTCACCGGGCAGTGACTATGGCTACACCTTC. The chain joins TRBV18 to TRBJ1-2; D unclear. Germline V gene sequence: CDR1 KGHSH, CDR2 LQKENI. With 3 bases removed from V and 3 bases from J, the gap between germline ends came to 8 bases. The CDR3 consists of 13 residues.